The 18 T cell receptor beta chains below all came from one sample that was sequenced in a study of identical twins. TCRdb redid the calling of the 5' RACE reads with MiXCR, one entry per CDR3 protein. The sample consists of hundreds of thousands of distinct CDR3 sequences, 5.5% to 6.5% of them appearing once. Sequencing input: naive T cells sorted from blood. These receptor sequences come from a young man in good health.

The chain is built from TRBV3-1 and TRBJ2-5; 12 bases map to TRBD2. CDR1 and CDR2 (germline): LGHDT, YNNKEL (reference sequence). Losses at the gene ends were 1 base for V and 2 bases for J; bases not matched to a gene: 11. This CDR3 has 19 residues. The CDR3 nucleotides are TGTGCCAGCAGCCAAGTTTGGGCTAGCGGGAGGGGGGCACAAGAGACCCAGTACTTC. It yields the protein CASSQVWASGRGAQETQYF.

This clonotype was detected ten times or more. V and J are TRBV20-1 and TRBJ2-7, with 8 bases that match TRBD2. Trimming cost V 1 base and J 5 bases; bases outside gene matches: 10. CDR3 length equals 15 residues. Looked up from germline, CDR1 is DFQATT and CDR2 is SNEGSKA (reference sequence). The CDR3 loop reads CSARGPGLESNEQYF. In DNA form, the CDR3 reads TGCAGTGCTAGAGGGCCGGGACTAGAGTCTAACGAGCAGTACTTC.

This clonotype has at least ten counts. This rearrangement joins TRBV20-1 to TRBJ2-7, with 13 nucleotides matching TRBD2. Germline trimming cut 6 bases from V and 4 bases from J; bases unmatched to any gene: 3. Germline V gives CDR1 DFQATT, CDR2 SNEGSKA (reference sequence). The CDR3 has 13 amino acids. In nucleotides, the CDR3 is TGCAGTGCGAAACTAGCGGGAGGGTACGAGCAGTACTTC. As protein: CSAKLAGGYEQYF.

This clonotype was observed a few times. The chain uses TRBV7-6 and TRBJ2-1; TRBD2 is a possible D gene (6 bases). Germline loops: CDR1 SGHVS, CDR2 FNYEAQ. This CDR3 spans 17 amino acids. Between the trimmed V and J ends, which lost 0 bases and 10 bases, there was a span of 22 bases. The CDR3 is CASSLAEGAGLQLEQFF. CDR3 sequence (DNA): TGTGCCAGCAGCTTAGCGGAGGGCGCGGGCCTACAATTGGAGCAGTTCTTC.

This clonotype was seen many times. The rearrangement links TRBV29-1 to TRBJ2-1; a weak D match, TRBD2 (6 bases). V was trimmed by 3 bases and J by 6 bases, leaving 9 bases between them. Germline CDR1 and CDR2: SQVTM and ANQGSEA. The CDR3 runs to 12 residues. CDR3 sequence reads: CSVEEGSNEQFF. DNA of the CDR3: TGCAGCGTTGAGGAGGGAAGCAATGAGCAGTTCTTC.

This clonotype was recorded many times. V gene TRBV27 combines with J gene TRBJ1-6; tentative D call: TRBD1 (5 bases). The CDR3 runs 13 residues. Germline CDR1 reads MNHEY; CDR2 reads SMNVEV (reference sequence). V lost 8 bases and J 9 bases, leaving 14 bases between the germline ends. This CDR3 is CASSGALLSPLHF. CDR3 coding DNA: TGTGCCAGCTCCGGGGCCTTACTTTCACCCCTCCACTTT.

This clonotype occurred a few times. The V gene is TRBV11-2, the J gene TRBJ1-6; D gene unclear. In germline, CDR1 is SGHAT, CDR2 FQNNGV. The CDR3 extends over 14 amino acids. V lost 0 bases and J 8 bases, leaving 8 bases between the germline ends. CDR3: CASSLEDRDSPLHF. CDR3 nucleotide sequence: TGTGCCAGCAGCTTAGAGGACCGGGATTCACCCCTCCACTTT. Together with reference TRBV11-2 and TRBJ1-6, the CDR3 gives the full variable domain: EAGVAQSPRYKIIEKRQSVAFWCNPISGHATLYWYQQILGQGPKLLIQFQNNGVVDDSQLPKDRFSAERLKGVDSTLKIQPAKLEDSAVYLCASSLEDRDSPLHFGNGTRLTVT.

This clonotype came up many times. The chain combines TRBV20-1 with TRBJ2-3, with 13 bases aligning to TRBD2. Per the germline V gene, CDR1 is DFQATT and CDR2 is SNEGSKA (reference sequence). The CDR3 is 17 residues long. V lost 6 bases, J lost 0 bases, and 9 bases stayed unmatched. The CDR3 is CSARPGLAGISTDTQYF. CDR3 coding DNA: TGCAGTGCCCGACCGGGACTAGCGGGAATTAGCACAGATACGCAGTATTTT.

The chain joins TRBV28 to TRBJ1-1; D not certain. Between the trimmed V and J ends, which lost 7 bases and 1 base, there was a span of 13 bases. The CDR3 sequence is 14 residues long. CDR1 is MDHEN, CDR2 SYDVKM, per germline. CDR3 coding DNA: TGTGCCAGCACCTTACGGCCCACGAACACTGAAGCTTTCTTT. Translation: CASTLRPTNTEAFF. The full variable domain, its missing parts supplied by reference TRBV28 and TRBJ1-1, is DVKVTQSSRYLVKRTGEKVFLECVQDMDHENMFWYRQDPGLGLRLIYFSYDVKMKEKGDIPEGYSVSREKKERFSLILESASTNQTSMYLCASTLRPTNTEAFFGQGTRLTVV.

This clonotype was detected ten times or more. The chain recombines TRBV2 with TRBJ2-3; tentatively, D is TRBD2 (6 bases). This CDR3 contains 13 residues. Between the trimmed V and J ends, which lost 8 bases and 3 bases, there was a span of 12 bases. Per germline, CDR1 SNHLY and CDR2 FYNNEI. CDR3 nucleotide sequence: TGTGCCAGCTTGTCTAGCGAGACAGATACGCAGTATTTT. Protein sequence: CASLSSETDTQYF.

In this sample, this clonotype turned up many times. The rearrangement joins TRBV12-3 or TRBV12-4 to TRBJ1-2; D unclear. V was cut by 3 bases and J by 6 bases, with 11 bases left in between. This CDR3 is built from 13 residues. The CDR3 coding sequence is TGTGCCAGCAGTTTGATGGGGAGGAATGGCTACACCTTC. Translated, it gives CASSLMGRNGYTF.

This clonotype has just a few counts. The chain joins TRBV10-3 to TRBJ2-7; 8 bases line up with TRBD2. J lost 7 bases, V lost 8 bases, and 19 bases had no gene match. Germline-derived CDR1 and CDR2 are ENHRY and SYGVKD. CDR3 length: 16 residues. The CDR3 loop is CAIGATSGLSRGEQYF. In DNA, the CDR3 is TGTGCCATCGGCGCTACTAGCGGACTCTCGAGGGGGGAGCAGTACTTC.

V is TRBV7-2 and J is TRBJ2-1; D not certain. The CDR3 totals 15 residues. Germline CDR1 and CDR2: SGHTA and FQGNSA. Trimming left V 5 bases short and J 4 bases short, with 15 bases between. This chain's CDR3 is CASSPTGGVYNEQFF. CDR3 DNA sequence: TGTGCCAGCAGCCCTACGGGTGGGGTTTACAATGAGCAGTTCTTC.

In regard to this clonotype: Just one base apart from a much larger clone, this may be a read error. Because the CDR3 is missing its conserved closing phenylalanine or tryptophan, this is likely a read error. The CDR3 spells CSVKGLNTEAFV. The CDR3 DNA reads TGCAGCGTAAAGGGTTTGAACACTGAAGCTTTCGTT. V is TRBV29-1 and J is TRBJ1-1; D is ambiguous. V lost 6 bases and J lost 0, with 8 bases in between. Per germline, CDR1 SQVTM and CDR2 ANQGSEA. The CDR3 runs to 12 residues.

In this sample, this clonotype turned up a few times. This chain connects TRBV7-9 to TRBJ2-7, with no clear D. This CDR3 has 12 residues. V was shortened by 2 bases and J by 7 bases, with 9 bases between the two germline ends. Germline V gene lookup returns CDR1 SEHNR and CDR2 FQNEAQ (reference sequence). This chain's CDR3 is CASSLYPKEQYV. The CDR3 bases are TGTGCCAGCAGCTTATACCCGAAGGAGCAGTACGTC.

This clonotype was found many times. The chain combines TRBV10-3 with TRBJ2-1, with TRBD2 matching over 7 bases. The CDR3 extends over 16 amino acids. V shed 7 bases, J shed 5 bases, and the junction held 14 bases outside the gene matches. Germline CDR1 reads ENHRY; CDR2 reads SYGVKD. CDR3 in DNA: TGTGCCATCACATCGGTGGGGCTAGCGGATGACAATGAGCAGTTCTTC. Its translation: CAITSVGLADDNEQFF.

Only a few counts were recorded for this clonotype. The J gene is TRBJ2-1, the V gene TRBV21-1; the DNA was not compared with TRBD2, the D call given in the table. TRBV21-1 is reported as a pseudogene. The length of the CDR3 is 11 residues. The CDR3 DNA reads TGTGCCAGCGGAAACCCGCCCGCGGAGTTCTTC. It encodes CASGNPPAEFF.

There are many counts of this clonotype. The chain couples TRBV20-1 to TRBJ2-7; weak D call: TRBD1 (7 bases). Trimming left V 6 bases short and J 6 bases short, with 21 bases between. The CDR3 contains 14 residues. CDR1 is DFQATT, CDR2 SNEGSKA, per germline (reference sequence). The CDR3 DNA sequence: TGCAGTGCGAGATTTGACAGGGAGGTGAGCGAGCAGTACTTC. Protein: CSARFDREVSEQYF.